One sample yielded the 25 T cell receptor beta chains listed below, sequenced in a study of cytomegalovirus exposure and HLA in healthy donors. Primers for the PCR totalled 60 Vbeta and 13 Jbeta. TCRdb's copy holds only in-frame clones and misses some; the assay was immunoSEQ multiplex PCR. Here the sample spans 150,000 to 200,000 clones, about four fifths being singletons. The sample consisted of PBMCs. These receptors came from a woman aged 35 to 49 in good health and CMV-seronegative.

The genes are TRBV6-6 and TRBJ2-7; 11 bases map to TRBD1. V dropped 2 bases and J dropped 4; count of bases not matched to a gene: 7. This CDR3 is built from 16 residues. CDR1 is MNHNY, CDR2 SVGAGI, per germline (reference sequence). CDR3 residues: CASSYPGTGGQYEQYF. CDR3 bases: TGTGCCAGCAGTTACCCCGGGACAGGGGGTCAATACGAGCAGTACTTC.

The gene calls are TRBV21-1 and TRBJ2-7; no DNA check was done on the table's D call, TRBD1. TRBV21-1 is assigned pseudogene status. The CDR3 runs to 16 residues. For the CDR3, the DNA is TGTGCCAGCAGCCCGACCCAGGCACAGGGGTTCCACGAGCAGTACTTC. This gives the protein CASSPTQAQGFHEQYF.

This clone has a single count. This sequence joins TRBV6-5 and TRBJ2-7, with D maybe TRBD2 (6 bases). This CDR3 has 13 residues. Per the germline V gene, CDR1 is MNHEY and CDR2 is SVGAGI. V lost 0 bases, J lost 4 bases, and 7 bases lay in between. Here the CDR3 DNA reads TGTGCCAGCAGTTACTCCCGGGGGTACGAGCAGTACTTC. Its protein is CASSYSRGYEQYF.

The CDR3 loop is CASRGDSWNTEAFF. The CDR3 DNA sequence: TGTGCCAGCAGGGGGGACAGCTGGAACACTGAAGCTTTCTTT. V and J are TRBV27 and TRBJ1-1; TRBD1 matches at 7 bases. With V trimmed by 6 bases and J by 1 base, 5 bases remained unmatched. Germline V gene data show CDR1 as MNHEY and CDR2 as SMNVEV (reference sequence). The CDR3 is 14 amino acids.

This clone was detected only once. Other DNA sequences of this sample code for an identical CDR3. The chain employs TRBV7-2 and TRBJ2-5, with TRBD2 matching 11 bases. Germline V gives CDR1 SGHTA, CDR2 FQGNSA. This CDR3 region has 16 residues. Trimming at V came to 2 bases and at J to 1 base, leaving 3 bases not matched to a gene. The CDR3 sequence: CASSLSGTSGQETQYF. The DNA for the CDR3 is TGTGCCAGCAGCTTATCTGGGACTAGCGGCCAAGAGACCCAGTACTTC.

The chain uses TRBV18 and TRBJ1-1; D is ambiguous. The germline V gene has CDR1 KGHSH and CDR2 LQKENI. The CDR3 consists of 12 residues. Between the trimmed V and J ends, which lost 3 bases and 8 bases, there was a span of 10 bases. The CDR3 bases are TGTGCCAGCTCACCCCAAATAGCAGAAGCTTTCTTT. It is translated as CASSPQIAEAFF.

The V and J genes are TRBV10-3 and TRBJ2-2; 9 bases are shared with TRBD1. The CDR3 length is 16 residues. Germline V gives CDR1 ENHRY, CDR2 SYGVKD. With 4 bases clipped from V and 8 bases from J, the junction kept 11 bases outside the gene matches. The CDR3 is CAISGGQGPLEGELFF. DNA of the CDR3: TGTGCCATCAGTGGTGGACAGGGGCCGCTTGAAGGGGAGCTGTTTTTT.

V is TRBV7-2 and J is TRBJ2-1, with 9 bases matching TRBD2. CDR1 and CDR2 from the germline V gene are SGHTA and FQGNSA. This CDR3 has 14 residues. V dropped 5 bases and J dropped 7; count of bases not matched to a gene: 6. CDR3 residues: CASSQGSGSNEQFF. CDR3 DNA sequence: TGTGCCAGCAGCCAGGGTAGCGGGAGTAATGAGCAGTTCTTC.

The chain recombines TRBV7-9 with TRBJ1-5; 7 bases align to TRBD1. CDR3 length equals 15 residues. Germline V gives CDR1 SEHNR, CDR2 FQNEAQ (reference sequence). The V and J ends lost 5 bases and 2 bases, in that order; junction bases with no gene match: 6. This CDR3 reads CASSQGGSGNQPQHF. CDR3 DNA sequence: TGTGCCAGCAGCCAAGGGGGCAGCGGCAATCAGCCCCAGCATTTT.

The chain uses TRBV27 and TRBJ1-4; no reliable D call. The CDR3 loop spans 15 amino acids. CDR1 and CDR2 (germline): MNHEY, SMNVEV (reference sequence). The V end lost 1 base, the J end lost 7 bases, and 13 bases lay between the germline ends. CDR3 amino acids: CASSLYAGLSEKLFF. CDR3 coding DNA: TGTGCCAGCAGTTTATACGCCGGGTTATCTGAAAAACTGTTTTTT.

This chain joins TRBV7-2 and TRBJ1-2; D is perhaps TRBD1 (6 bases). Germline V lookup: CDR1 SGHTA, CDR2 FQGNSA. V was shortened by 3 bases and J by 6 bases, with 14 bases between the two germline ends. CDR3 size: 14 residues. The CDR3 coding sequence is TGTGCCAGCAGCTTTTCCACAGGGAGCGATGGCTACACCTTC. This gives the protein CASSFSTGSDGYTF.

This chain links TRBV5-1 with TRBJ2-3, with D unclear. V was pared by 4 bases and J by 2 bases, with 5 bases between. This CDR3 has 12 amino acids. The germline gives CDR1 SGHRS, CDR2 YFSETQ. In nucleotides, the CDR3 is TGCGCCAGCAGCGCGTCCACAGATACGCAGTATTTT. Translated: CASSASTDTQYF.

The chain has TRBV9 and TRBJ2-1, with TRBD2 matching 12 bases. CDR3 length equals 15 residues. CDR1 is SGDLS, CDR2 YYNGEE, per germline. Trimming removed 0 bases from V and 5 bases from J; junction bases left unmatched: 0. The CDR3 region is CASSVGLAGDNEQFF. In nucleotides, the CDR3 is TGTGCCAGCAGCGTAGGACTAGCGGGAGACAATGAGCAGTTCTTC.

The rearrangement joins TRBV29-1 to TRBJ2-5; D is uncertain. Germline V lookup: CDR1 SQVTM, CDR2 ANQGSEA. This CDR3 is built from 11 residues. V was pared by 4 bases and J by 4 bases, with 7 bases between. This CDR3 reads CSVVHGETQYF. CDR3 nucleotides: TGCAGCGTTGTCCACGGAGAGACCCAGTACTTC.

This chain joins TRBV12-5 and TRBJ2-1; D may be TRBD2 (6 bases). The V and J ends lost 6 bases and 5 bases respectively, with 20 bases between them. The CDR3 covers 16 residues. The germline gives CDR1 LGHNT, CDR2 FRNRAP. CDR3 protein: CASGGSSGLPNNEQFF. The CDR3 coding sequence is TGTGCTAGTGGGGGTTCATCAGGACTACCGAACAATGAGCAGTTCTTC.

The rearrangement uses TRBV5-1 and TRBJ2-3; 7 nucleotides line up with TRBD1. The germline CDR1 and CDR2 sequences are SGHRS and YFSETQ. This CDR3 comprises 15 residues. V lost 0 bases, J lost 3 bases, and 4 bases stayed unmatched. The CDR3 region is CASSLVPGGTDTQYF. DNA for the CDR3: TGCGCCAGCAGCTTGGTTCCAGGGGGAACAGATACGCAGTATTTT.

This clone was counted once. This chain's CDR3 is CASSLVSRAETEAFF. The CDR3 bases are TGTGCCAGCAGCTTAGTATCCAGGGCAGAAACTGAAGCTTTCTTT. The chain uses TRBV7-9 and TRBJ1-1; TRBD1 might be the D (5 bases). Germline lookup yields CDR1 SEHNR and CDR2 FQNEAQ (reference sequence). With 1 base removed from V and 5 bases from J, the gap between germline ends came to 14 bases. There are 15 residues in the CDR3.

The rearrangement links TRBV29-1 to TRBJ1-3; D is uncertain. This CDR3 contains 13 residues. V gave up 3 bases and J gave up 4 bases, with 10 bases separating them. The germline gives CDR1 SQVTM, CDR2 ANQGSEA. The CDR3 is CSVDRLKGNTIYF. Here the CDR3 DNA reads TGCAGCGTTGACAGGCTGAAGGGAAACACCATATATTTT.

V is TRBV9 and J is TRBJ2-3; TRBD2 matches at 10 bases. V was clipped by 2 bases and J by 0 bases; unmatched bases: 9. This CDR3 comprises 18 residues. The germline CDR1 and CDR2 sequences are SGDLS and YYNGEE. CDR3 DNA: TGTGCCAGCAGCGTGGGCACTAGCGGGATCTCTAGCACAGATACGCAGTATTTT. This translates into CASSVGTSGISSTDTQYF.

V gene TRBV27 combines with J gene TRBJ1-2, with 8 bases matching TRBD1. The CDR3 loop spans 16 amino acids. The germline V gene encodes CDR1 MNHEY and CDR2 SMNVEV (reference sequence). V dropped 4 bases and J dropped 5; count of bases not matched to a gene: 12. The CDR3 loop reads CASSSDRGRSGYGYTF. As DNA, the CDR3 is TGTGCCAGCAGTTCCGACAGGGGTCGATCGGGGTATGGCTACACCTTC.

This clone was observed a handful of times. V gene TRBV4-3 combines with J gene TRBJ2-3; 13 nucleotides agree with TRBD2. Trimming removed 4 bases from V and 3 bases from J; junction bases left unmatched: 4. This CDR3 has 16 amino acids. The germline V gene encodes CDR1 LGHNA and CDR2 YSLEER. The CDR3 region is CASSLTSGRATDTQYF. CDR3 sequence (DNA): TGCGCCAGCAGCCTTACTAGCGGGAGGGCTACAGATACGCAGTATTTT.

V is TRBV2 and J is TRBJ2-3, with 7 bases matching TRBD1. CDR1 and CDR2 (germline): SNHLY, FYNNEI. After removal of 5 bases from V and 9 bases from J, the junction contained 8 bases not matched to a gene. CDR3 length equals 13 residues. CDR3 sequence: CASSIKGAATQYF. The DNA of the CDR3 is TGTGCCAGCAGTATTAAGGGGGCTGCGACGCAGTATTTT.

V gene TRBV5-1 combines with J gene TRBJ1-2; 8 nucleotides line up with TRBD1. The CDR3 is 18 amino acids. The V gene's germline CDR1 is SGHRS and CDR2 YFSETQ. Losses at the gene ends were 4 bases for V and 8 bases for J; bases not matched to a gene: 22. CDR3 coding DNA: TGCGCCAGCAGCCTAGGACAGGGATTAAATTTAGGACCCAGAGGCTACACCTTC. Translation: CASSLGQGLNLGPRGYTF.

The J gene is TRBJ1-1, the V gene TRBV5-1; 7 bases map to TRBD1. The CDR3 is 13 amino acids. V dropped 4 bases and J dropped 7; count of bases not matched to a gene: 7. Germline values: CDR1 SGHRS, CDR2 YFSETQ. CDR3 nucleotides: TGCGCCAGCAGCCCACAGGGGCTCGGTGAAGCTTTCTTT. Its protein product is CASSPQGLGEAFF.

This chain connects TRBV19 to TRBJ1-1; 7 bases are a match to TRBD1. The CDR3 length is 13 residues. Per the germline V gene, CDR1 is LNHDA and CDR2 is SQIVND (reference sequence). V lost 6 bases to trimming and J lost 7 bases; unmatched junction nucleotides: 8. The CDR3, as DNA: TGTGCCAGTAGCCTGGGACAGAGTTTTGAAGCTTTCTTT. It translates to CASSLGQSFEAFF.